This passage covers 28 T cell receptor beta chains from one sample sequenced in a study of neurological immune-mediated disorders. In TCRdb, the 5' RACE reads were re-called with MiXCR into one record per CDR3 protein. The repertoire has approximately 130,000 distinct CDR3 sequences, roughly 3.2% of them found once; the top ten carry over 1%. Sequenced: PBMCs. All receptors derive from a woman aged 25-40 years with multiple sclerosis.

This clonotype has ten or more counts. The genes are TRBV4-3 and TRBJ2-7; the D gene could be TRBD1 or TRBD2 (5 bases each). The CDR3 consists of 17 residues. V was trimmed by 0 bases and J by 2 bases, leaving 17 bases between them. Germline V CDR1 and CDR2: LGHNA, YSLEER. The CDR3 DNA is TGCGCCAGCAGCCAAGACCCTGGGACGGGCCCACCCTACGAGCAGTACTTC. Translating gives CASSQDPGTGPPYEQYF.

This clonotype was seen at least ten times. The V gene is TRBV7-2, the J gene TRBJ2-3, with 12 bases matching TRBD2. This CDR3 region has 15 residues. Germline CDR1 is SGHTA and CDR2 is FQGNSA. V lost 5 bases and J lost 6; bases outside the gene matches: 6. For the CDR3, the DNA is TGTGCCAGCAGCCAAGGCCTAGCGGGGGGGGATACGCAGTATTTT. It encodes CASSQGLAGGDTQYF.

The sample holds many counts of this clonotype. CDR3 bases: TGCAGTGCTAGCGGGGGAGAAGAGACCCAGTACTTC. Encoded protein: CSASGGEETQYF. The chain couples TRBV20-1 to TRBJ2-5; possible D gene TRBD2, 6 bases. Germline-derived CDR1 and CDR2 are DFQATT and SNEGSKA (reference sequence). Between the trimmed V and J ends, which lost 3 bases and 3 bases, there was a span of 8 bases. CDR3 length: 12 amino acids.

This clonotype was observed at least ten times. V is TRBV7-6 and J is TRBJ2-3, with D perhaps assigned TRBD1 or TRBD2 (5 bases each). V lost 2 bases, J lost 8 bases, and 32 bases lay in between. Germline CDR1 SGHVS, CDR2 FNYEAQ. The CDR3 runs 20 residues. CDR3 DNA: TGTGCCAGCAGCTTATTATCACCAACCGACTGGCCGGGGCTCGAGGGTACGCAGTATTTT. Its translation is CASSLLSPTDWPGLEGTQYF.

This clonotype was counted many times. The chain combines TRBV12-3 or TRBV12-4 with TRBJ1-2, with TRBD1 as a possible D gene (6 bases). V lost 3 bases, J lost 4 bases, and 12 bases lay in between. This CDR3 is built from 14 residues. CDR3 sequence reads: CASSFRDTAYGYTF. The CDR3 nucleotides are TGTGCCAGCAGTTTTCGGGACACCGCCTATGGCTACACCTTC.

This clonotype was recorded many times. The rearrangement uses TRBV24-1 and TRBJ2-3, with 7 bases matching TRBD2. CDR1 is KGHDR, CDR2 SFDVKD, per germline. The CDR3 has 15 residues. V lost 6 bases, J lost 5 bases, and 10 bases stayed unmatched. The CDR3 sequence: CATSSGGRALDTQYF. The CDR3 DNA sequence: TGTGCCACCAGTTCGGGCGGGAGAGCCCTAGATACGCAGTATTTT.

This clonotype was recorded at least ten times. The chain couples TRBV12-3 or TRBV12-4 to TRBJ2-1, with 14 positions matching TRBD2. The CDR3 is 15 residues long. V shed 5 bases, J shed 10 bases, and the junction held 7 bases outside the gene matches. CDR3 bases: TGTGCCAGCAGTCCCGTGGGACTAGCGGGAGTAGAGCAGTTCTTC. Translation: CASSPVGLAGVEQFF.

This clonotype was seen at least ten times. The chain uses TRBV19 and TRBJ2-7, with D possibly TRBD1 on 6 matching bases. Germline values: CDR1 LNHDA, CDR2 SQIVND (reference sequence). The V end lost 3 bases, the J end lost 0 bases, and 12 bases lay between the germline ends. This CDR3 has 15 residues. The CDR3 sequence is CASSILQGTSYEQYF. CDR3 DNA sequence: TGTGCCAGTAGTATCCTTCAGGGGACCTCCTACGAGCAGTACTTC.

This clonotype was seen at least ten times. V is TRBV11-2 and J is TRBJ1-2; unclear D gene. This CDR3 is 13 amino acids long. Between the trimmed V and J ends, which lost 5 bases and 7 bases, there was a span of 14 bases. In germline, CDR1 is SGHAT, CDR2 FQNNGV. The CDR3 sequence is CASSQDYGGGYTF. In DNA, the CDR3 is TGTGCCAGCAGCCAAGACTACGGTGGTGGCTACACCTTC.

Notes on this clonotype: At one end the junction does not follow the germline gene, possibly because of a read error. The chain couples TRBV5-5 to TRBJ1-6; perhaps TRBD1 as D (5 bases). Germline V lookup: CDR1 SGHKS, CDR2 YYEKEE (reference sequence). The CDR3 is 16 residues long. This CDR3 reads CASSLRGSSYNSTLNF. For the CDR3, the DNA is TGTGCCAGCAGCTTACGGGGGAGCTCCTATAATTCAACCCTCAACTTT. The whole variable domain, filled in from reference TRBV5-5 and TRBJ1-6, reads DAGVTQSPTHLIKTRGQQVTLRCSPISGHKSVSWYQQVLGQGPQFIFQYYEKEERGRGNFPDRFSARQFPNYSSELNVNALLLGDSALYLCASSLRGSSYNSTLNFGNGTRLTVT.

This clonotype has ten or more counts. This chain's CDR3 is CASSVPGQTSYNEQFF. The CDR3 DNA sequence: TGTGCCAGCAGTGTCCCGGGACAAACCTCCTACAATGAGCAGTTCTTC. V usage is TRBV12-3 or TRBV12-4 and J usage is TRBJ2-1; maybe TRBD1 (6 bases). The ends were cut back, 5 bases at V and 0 bases at J, with 14 bases in the middle. The CDR3 length is 16 residues.

At least ten counts were recorded for this clonotype. The chain is built from TRBV5-1 and TRBJ2-5; TRBD1 might be the D (6 bases). V lost 4 bases, J lost 3 bases, and 13 bases lay in between. There are 14 residues in the CDR3. Germline V CDR1 and CDR2: SGHRS, YFSETQ. The CDR3 spells CASSPGTSKETQYF. The CDR3 DNA reads as TGCGCCAGCAGCCCAGGGACAAGTAAAGAGACCCAGTACTTC.

This clonotype was counted at least ten times. This rearrangement joins TRBV6-5 to TRBJ2-2; 8 bases agree with TRBD2. V was clipped by 0 bases and J by 1 base; unmatched bases: 1. In germline, CDR1 is MNHEY, CDR2 SVGAGI. The CDR3 loop spans 16 amino acids. The CDR3 reads CASSYSREGNTGELFF. In DNA form, the CDR3 reads TGTGCCAGCAGTTACTCTCGGGAGGGGAACACCGGGGAGCTGTTTTTT.

The sample holds many counts of this clonotype. The genes are TRBV7-2 and TRBJ2-5; 9 positions match TRBD2. Trimming removed 6 bases from V and 5 bases from J; junction bases left unmatched: 10. Looked up from germline, CDR1 is SGHTA and CDR2 is FQGNSA. The CDR3 covers 15 residues. The CDR3 is CASRQAGGVSETQYF. The DNA for the CDR3 is TGTGCCAGCAGGCAAGCGGGAGGCGTGTCGGAGACCCAGTACTTC.

As concerns this clonotype: The junction differs from germline at one of its ends, possibly a read error. The V and J genes are TRBV25-1 and TRBJ1-2, with D unresolved. The CDR3 consists of 13 residues. CDR1 and CDR2 from the germline V gene are MGHDK and SYGVNS. CDR3 nucleotides: TGTGCCAGCAGTGAACAGAACAACTATTGCTACACCTTC. Its translation: CASSEQNNYCYTF.

This clonotype has a handful of counts. The CDR3 coding sequence is TGTGCCAGCAGCCCGGACCCCATTCAGTATCAGTACTTC. It yields the protein CASSPDPIQYQYF. This chain uses TRBV5-5 with TRBJ2-7, with D unresolved. V was clipped by 4 bases and J by 10 bases, with 18 bases between them. This CDR3 contains 13 residues. In germline, CDR1 is SGHKS, CDR2 YYEKEE (reference sequence).

This clonotype was counted at least ten times. The chain employs TRBV7-8 and TRBJ1-6; no reliable D call. This CDR3 has 15 residues. Germline values: CDR1 SGHVS, CDR2 FQNEAQ. V lost 0 bases and J 7 bases, leaving 10 bases between the germline ends. The DNA of the CDR3 is TGTGCCAGCAGCTTAGCTTTACAGACGAATTCACCCCTCCACTTT. Translation gives CASSLALQTNSPLHF.

This clonotype has ten or more counts. The chain uses TRBV7-7 and TRBJ2-3, with D possibly being TRBD1 (6 bases). Per germline, CDR1 SSHAT and CDR2 FNYEAQ (reference sequence). This CDR3 contains 15 residues. The V end was cut by 5 bases, the J end by 0 bases, with 12 bases between. The CDR3 coding sequence is TGTGCCAGCAGCCCCACAGGGTCTAGCACAGATACGCAGTATTTT. Translated: CASSPTGSSTDTQYF.

This clonotype showed up many times. V and J are TRBV29-1 and TRBJ1-2, with D unresolved. Between the trimmed V and J ends, which lost 4 bases and 4 bases, there was a span of 10 bases. CDR3 length: 12 amino acids. Per the germline V gene, CDR1 is SQVTM and CDR2 is ANQGSEA. This CDR3 reads CSVGEGTYGYTF. The CDR3 nucleotides are TGCAGCGTTGGGGAGGGAACCTATGGCTACACCTTC.

This clonotype was picked up many times. The J gene is TRBJ2-7, the V gene TRBV7-2; D gene ambiguous. V lost 5 bases and J 5 bases, leaving 25 bases between the germline ends. The CDR3 is made up of 17 amino acids. Germline-derived CDR1 and CDR2 are SGHTA and FQGNSA. CDR3 residues: CASSPRGPSILADEQYF. In DNA form, the CDR3 reads TGTGCCAGCAGCCCTCGTGGGCCTTCTATCCTCGCTGACGAGCAGTACTTC. The full variable domain, its missing parts supplied by reference TRBV7-2 and TRBJ2-7, is GAGVSQSPSNKVTEKGKDVELRCDPISGHTALYWYRQSLGQGLEFLIYFQGNSAPDKSGLPSDRFSAERTGGSVSTLTIQRTQQEDSAVYLCASSPRGPSILADEQYFGPGTRLTVT.

This clonotype was counted many times. The chain carries TRBV5-5 and TRBJ2-7; TRBD2 matches 8 bases. With 5 bases clipped from V and 7 bases from J, the junction kept 26 bases outside the gene matches. This CDR3 region has 19 residues. CDR1 and CDR2 (germline): SGHKS, YYEKEE (reference sequence). The CDR3 here is CASSLKRSVRAGETWEQYF. The CDR3 region has the DNA TGTGCCAGCAGTCTAAAACGGTCGGTTAGAGCGGGAGAAACTTGGGAGCAGTACTTC.

This clonotype was seen ten or more times. The rearrangement joins TRBV10-3 to TRBJ2-3; 7 bases are a match to TRBD1. Germline V lookup: CDR1 ENHRY, CDR2 SYGVKD. The J segment lost 10 bases and the V segment lost 9 bases, leaving 4 bases of the junction unmatched. This CDR3 spans 10 amino acids. The CDR3 DNA sequence: TGTGCCATGGGACAGAATGCGCAGTATTTT. Encoded protein: CAMGQNAQYF.

This clonotype was recorded many times. The chain is built from TRBV9 and TRBJ2-5; tentatively, D is TRBD2 (6 bases). Trimming left V 2 bases short and J 5 bases short, with 19 bases between. From germline, CDR1 is SGDLS and CDR2 YYNGEE. This CDR3 is 16 amino acids long. CDR3 nucleotides: TGTGCCAGCAGCGTGGGAGGAGAGCGGCCGGGGGAGACCCAGTACTTC. Translating gives CASSVGGERPGETQYF. Variable domain in full (rest from reference TRBV9 and TRBJ2-5): DSGVTQTPKHLITATGQRVTLRCSPRSGDLSVYWYQQSLDQGLQFLIQYYNGEERAKGNILERFSAQQFPDLHSELNLSSLELGDSALYFCASSVGGERPGETQYFGPGTRLLVL.

This clonotype was detected ten times or more. The chain is built from TRBV7-9 and TRBJ2-1; D unresolved. Trimming took 4 bases from V and 7 from J, leaving 5 bases between them. The CDR3 totals 11 residues. The germline V gene encodes CDR1 SEHNR and CDR2 FQNEAQ (reference sequence). The CDR3 sequence: CASSSPNEQFF. CDR3 DNA: TGTGCCAGCAGCTCCCCTAATGAGCAGTTCTTC.

This clonotype was seen at least ten times. J is TRBJ2-1 and V is TRBV5-1; the match to TRBD1 covers 10 bases. Per the germline V gene, CDR1 is SGHRS and CDR2 is YFSETQ. Trimming cost V 1 base and J 8 bases; bases outside gene matches: 6. The CDR3 is 15 residues long. CDR3 in DNA: TGCGCCAGCAGCTTGAGGACAGGGGGAGGAGATGAGCAGTTCTTC. Protein sequence: CASSLRTGGGDEQFF.

This clonotype was counted ten times or more. V usage is TRBV6-2 or TRBV6-3 and J usage is TRBJ2-4; possibly TRBD1 or TRBD2 for D (5 bases each). The germline V gene has CDR1 MNHEY and CDR2 SVGEGT. This CDR3 spans 19 amino acids. The V end was cut by 6 bases, the J end by 3 bases, with 27 bases between. CDR3: CASSHKTGRLRADKNIQYF. The CDR3 bases are TGTGCCAGCAGCCATAAAACGGGACGGCTCAGAGCTGACAAAAACATTCAGTACTTC.

This clonotype was found a few times. The chain carries TRBV20-1 and TRBJ2-5, with D tentatively TRBD1 or TRBD2 (5 bases each). With 6 bases removed from V and 2 bases from J, the gap between germline ends came to 19 bases. Germline CDR1 is DFQATT and CDR2 is SNEGSKA (reference sequence). CDR3 size: 15 residues. CDR3 coding DNA: TGCAGTGCAAACAATAGGGGTAGCGAACAAGAGACCCAGTACTTC. It is translated as CSANNRGSEQETQYF.

This clonotype was observed many times. The chain links TRBV20-1 to TRBJ2-6; no clear D. In germline, CDR1 is DFQATT, CDR2 SNEGSKA (reference sequence). The CDR3 is made up of 13 amino acids. V shed 5 bases and J shed 0 bases, with 5 bases lying between them. CDR3 protein: CSALVSGANVLTF. In DNA, the CDR3 is TGCAGTGCTCTAGTCTCTGGGGCCAACGTCCTGACTTTC.